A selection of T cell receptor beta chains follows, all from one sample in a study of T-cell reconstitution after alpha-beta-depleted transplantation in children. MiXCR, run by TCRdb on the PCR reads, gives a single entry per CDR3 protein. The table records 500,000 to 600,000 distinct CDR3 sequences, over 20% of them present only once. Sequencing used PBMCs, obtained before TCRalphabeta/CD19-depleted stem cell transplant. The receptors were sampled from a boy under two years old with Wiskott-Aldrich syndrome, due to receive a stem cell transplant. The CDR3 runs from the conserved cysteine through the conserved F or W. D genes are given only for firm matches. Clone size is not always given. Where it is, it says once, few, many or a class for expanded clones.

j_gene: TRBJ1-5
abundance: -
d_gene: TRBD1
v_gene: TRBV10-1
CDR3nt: TGCGCCAGCGGCCCGGGACAGTCGATCAATCAGCCCCAGCATTTT
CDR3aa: CASGPGQSINQPQHF

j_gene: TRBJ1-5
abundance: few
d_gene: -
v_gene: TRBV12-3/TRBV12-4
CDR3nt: TGTGCCAGCAGTTCGGGACCTTTATCAGCCCAGCATTTT
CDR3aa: CASSSGPLSAQHF

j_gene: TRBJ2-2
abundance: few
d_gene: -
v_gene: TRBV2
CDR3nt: TGTGCCAGCGGCATACGGGACACCCCAGGAGGGGAGCTGTTTTTT
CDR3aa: CASGIRDTPGGELFF

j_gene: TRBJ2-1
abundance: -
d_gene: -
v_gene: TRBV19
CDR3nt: TGTGCCAGTGGGGGACAATCTATCCCCGGGGAGCAGTTCTTC
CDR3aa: CASGGQSIPGEQFF

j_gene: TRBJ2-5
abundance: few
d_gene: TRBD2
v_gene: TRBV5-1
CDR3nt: TGCGCCAGCAGCTTGGATGGGAGGGGAGAAGAGACCCAGTACTTC
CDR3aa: CASSLDGRGEETQYF

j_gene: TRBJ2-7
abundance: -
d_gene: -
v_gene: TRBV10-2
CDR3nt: TGCGCCAGCACGGCGGTCTCCTACGAGCAGTACTTC
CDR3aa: CASTAVSYEQYF

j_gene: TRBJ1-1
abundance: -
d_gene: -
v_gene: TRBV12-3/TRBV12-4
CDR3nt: TGTGCCAGCAGTTTTCGAGCGAACACTGAAGCTTTCTTT
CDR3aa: CASSFRANTEAFF

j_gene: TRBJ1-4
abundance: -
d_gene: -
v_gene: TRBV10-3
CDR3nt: TGTGCCACCGCGAGGGGGAACAATGAAAAACTGTTTTTT
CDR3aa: CATARGNNEKLFF

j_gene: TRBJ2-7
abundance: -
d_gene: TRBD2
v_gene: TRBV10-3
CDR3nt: TGTGCCATCGGGACTAGCGGCAGAGGGGTCGAGCAGTACTTC
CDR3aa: CAIGTSGRGVEQYF

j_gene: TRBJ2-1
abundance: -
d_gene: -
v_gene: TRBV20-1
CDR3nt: TGCAGTGCTATCTGGCGGGAAGTAAATGAGCAGTTCTTC
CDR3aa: CSAIWREVNEQFF

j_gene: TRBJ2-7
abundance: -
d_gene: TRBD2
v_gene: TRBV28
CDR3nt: TGTGCCAGCAGTCCCCCCGGGGGGGGAGACTACGAGCAGTACTTC
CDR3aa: CASSPPGGGDYEQYF

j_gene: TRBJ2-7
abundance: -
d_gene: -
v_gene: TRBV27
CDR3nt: TGTGCCAGCAGTTTACGGGGTACTACAGCCTACGAGCAGTACTTC
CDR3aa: CASSLRGTTAYEQYF

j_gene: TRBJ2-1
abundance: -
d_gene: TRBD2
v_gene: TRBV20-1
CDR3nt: TGCAGTGCTCGATTCCGGACTAGCGGGAGAAATGAGCAGTTCTTC
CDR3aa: CSARFRTSGRNEQFF

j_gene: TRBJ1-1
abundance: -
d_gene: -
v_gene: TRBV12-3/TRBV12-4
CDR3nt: TGTGCCAGCAGGAGGGTTTTGAACACTGAAGCTTTCTTT
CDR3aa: CASRRVLNTEAFF

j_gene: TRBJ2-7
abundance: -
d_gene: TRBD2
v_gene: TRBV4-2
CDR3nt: TGTGCCAGCAGTGAGAGCGGGGCCCCCAGCTACGAGCAGTACTTC
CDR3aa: CASSESGAPSYEQYF

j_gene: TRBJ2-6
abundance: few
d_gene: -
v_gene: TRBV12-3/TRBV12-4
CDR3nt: TGTGCCAGCAAGGAGAGCTCTGGGGCCAACGTCCTGACTTTC
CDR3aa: CASKESSGANVLTF

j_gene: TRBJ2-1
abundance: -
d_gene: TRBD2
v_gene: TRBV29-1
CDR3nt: TGCAGCGTTCTATCTAGCGGGAGTGATGAGCAGTTCTTC
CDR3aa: CSVLSSGSDEQFF

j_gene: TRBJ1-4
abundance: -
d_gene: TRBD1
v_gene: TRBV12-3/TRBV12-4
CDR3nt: TGTGCCAGCAGTCCGGGACAGGGGACGGAAAAACTGTTTTTT
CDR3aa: CASSPGQGTEKLFF

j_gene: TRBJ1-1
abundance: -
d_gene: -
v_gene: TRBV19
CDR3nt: TGTGCCAGTAAGGACGGGAACACTGAAGCTTTCTTT
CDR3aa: CASKDGNTEAFF

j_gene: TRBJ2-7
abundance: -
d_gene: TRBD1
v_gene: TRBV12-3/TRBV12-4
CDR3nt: TGTGCCAGCAGTTTCCGGGACAGACCGGGAGAGCAGTACTTC
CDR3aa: CASSFRDRPGEQYF

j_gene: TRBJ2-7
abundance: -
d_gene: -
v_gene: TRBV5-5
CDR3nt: TGTGCCAGCAGCTTGTTGAACAGAGCCTACGAGCAGTACTTC
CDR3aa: CASSLLNRAYEQYF

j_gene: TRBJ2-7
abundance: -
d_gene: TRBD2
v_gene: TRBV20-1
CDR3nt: TGCAGTGCTAGACGGGGTCGGGCTAGCGGGAGGTGGAACGAGCAGTACTTC
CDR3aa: CSARRGRASGRWNEQYF

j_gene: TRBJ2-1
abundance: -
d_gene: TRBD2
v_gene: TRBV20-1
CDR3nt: TGCAGGGGACTAGCGGGAATCAGGTACAATGAGCAGTTCTTC
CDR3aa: CRGLAGIRYNEQFF

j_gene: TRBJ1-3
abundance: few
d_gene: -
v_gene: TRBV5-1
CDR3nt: TGCGCCAGCAGCTTGGACCTTGGAACTGGAAACACCATATATTTT
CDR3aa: CASSLDLGTGNTIYF

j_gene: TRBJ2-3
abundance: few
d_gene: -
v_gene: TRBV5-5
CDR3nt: TGTGCCAGCAGCTTTGGTGCGGCCACAGAAACGCAGTATTTT
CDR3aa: CASSFGAATETQYF

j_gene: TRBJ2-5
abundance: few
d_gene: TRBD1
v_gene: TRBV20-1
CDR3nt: TGCAGTGCTAGCAACGGACAGGGCCAAGAGACCCAGTACTTC
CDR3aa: CSASNGQGQETQYF

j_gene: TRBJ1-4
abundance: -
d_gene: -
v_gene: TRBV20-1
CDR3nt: TGCAGTGCTGCTCTAAATGAAAAACTGTTTTTT
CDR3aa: CSAALNEKLFF

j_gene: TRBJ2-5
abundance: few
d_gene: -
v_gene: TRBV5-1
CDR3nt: TGCGCCAGCAGCTTTGAAGGGATGAAGACCCAGTACTTC
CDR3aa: CASSFEGMKTQYF

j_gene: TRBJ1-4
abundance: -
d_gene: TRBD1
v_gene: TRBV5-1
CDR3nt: TGCGCCAGCAGCGGCTTGGGCAGGGGGGGTGAAAAACTGTTTTTT
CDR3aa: CASSGLGRGGEKLFF

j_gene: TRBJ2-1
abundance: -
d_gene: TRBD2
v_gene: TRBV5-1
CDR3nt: TGCGCCAGCAGCTTGGACTCTCTAGCGGGAGGGCCCAATGAGCAGTTCTTC
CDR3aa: CASSLDSLAGGPNEQFF

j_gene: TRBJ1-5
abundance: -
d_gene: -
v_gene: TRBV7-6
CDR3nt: TGTGCCAGCAGCTTAGGGCCGTTGAGCAATCAGCCCCAGCATTTT
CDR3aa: CASSLGPLSNQPQHF

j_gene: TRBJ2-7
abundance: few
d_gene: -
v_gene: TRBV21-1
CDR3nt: TGTGCCAGCAGCCGACGGAGTCCCTACGAGCAGTACTTC
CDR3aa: CASSRRSPYEQYF

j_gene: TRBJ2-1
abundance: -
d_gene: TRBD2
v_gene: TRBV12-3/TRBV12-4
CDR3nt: TGTGCCAGCAGTCCCCGGGGCGGGAGTACGAAAAATGAGCAGTTCTTC
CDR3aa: CASSPRGGSTKNEQFF

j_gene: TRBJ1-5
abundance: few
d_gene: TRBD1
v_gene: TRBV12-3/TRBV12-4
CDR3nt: TGTGCCAGCAGTCCCCGGGACAGGGGCGACAATCAGCCCCAGCATTTT
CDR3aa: CASSPRDRGDNQPQHF

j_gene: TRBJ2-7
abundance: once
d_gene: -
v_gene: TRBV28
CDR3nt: TGTGCCAGCAGTTTAGAACACTACGAGCAGTACTTC
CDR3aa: CASSLEHYEQYF

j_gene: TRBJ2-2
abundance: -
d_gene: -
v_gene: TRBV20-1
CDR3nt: TGCAGTGCTAGAGATCGGAGGGGCACCGGGGAGCTGTTTTTT
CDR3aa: CSARDRRGTGELFF

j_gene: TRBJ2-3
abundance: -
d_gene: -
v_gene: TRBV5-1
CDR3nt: TGCGCCAGCAGCTTCGGACTACCAAACACAGATACGCAGTATTTT
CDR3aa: CASSFGLPNTDTQYF